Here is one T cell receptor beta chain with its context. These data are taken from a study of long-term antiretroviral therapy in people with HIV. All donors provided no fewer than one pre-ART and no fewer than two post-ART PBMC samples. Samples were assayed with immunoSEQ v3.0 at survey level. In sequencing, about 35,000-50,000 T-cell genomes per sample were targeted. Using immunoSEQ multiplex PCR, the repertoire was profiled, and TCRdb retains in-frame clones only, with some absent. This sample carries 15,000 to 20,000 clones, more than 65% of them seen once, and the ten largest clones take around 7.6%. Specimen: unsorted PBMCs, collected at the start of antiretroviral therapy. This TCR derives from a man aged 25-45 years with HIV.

This CDR3 reads CASSLGVRNTEAFF. The CDR3 region has the DNA TGTGCCAGCAGCTTGGGGGTTAGGAACACTGAAGCTTTCTTT. The V and J genes are TRBV5-4 and TRBJ1-1, with D hard to call. Trimming stripped 0 bases from V and 1 base from J, with 7 bases between. Germline V gene sequence: CDR1 SGHNT, CDR2 YYREEE (reference sequence). The CDR3 sequence is 14 residues long.